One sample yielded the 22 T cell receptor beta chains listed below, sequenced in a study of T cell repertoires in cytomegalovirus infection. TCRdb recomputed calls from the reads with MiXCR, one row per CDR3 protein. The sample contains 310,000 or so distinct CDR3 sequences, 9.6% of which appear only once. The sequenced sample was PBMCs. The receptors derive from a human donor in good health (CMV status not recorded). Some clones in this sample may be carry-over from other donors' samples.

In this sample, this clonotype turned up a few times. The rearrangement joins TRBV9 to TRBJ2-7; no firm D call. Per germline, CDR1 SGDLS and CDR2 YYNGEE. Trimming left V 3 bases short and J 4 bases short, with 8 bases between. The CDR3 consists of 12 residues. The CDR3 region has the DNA TGTGCCAGCAGCGCGGGCCCATACGAGCAGTACTTC. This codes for CASSAGPYEQYF.

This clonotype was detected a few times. CDR3 residues: CASSTLPGQAEAFF. CDR3 nucleotide sequence: TGTGCCAGTAGTACCCTCCCAGGACAGGCTGAAGCTTTCTTT. The genes are TRBV19 and TRBJ1-1, with 7 nucleotides matching TRBD1. Germline V gives CDR1 LNHDA, CDR2 SQIVND (reference sequence). After removal of 4 bases from V and 6 bases from J, the junction contained 8 bases not matched to a gene. The CDR3 runs 14 residues. Filled out from reference TRBV19 and TRBJ1-1, the complete variable domain reads DGGITQSPKYLFRKEGQNVTLSCEQNLNHDAMYWYRQDPGQGLRLIYYSQIVNDFQKGDIAEGYSVSREKKESFPLTVTSAQKNPTAFYLCASSTLPGQAEAFFGQGTRLTVV.

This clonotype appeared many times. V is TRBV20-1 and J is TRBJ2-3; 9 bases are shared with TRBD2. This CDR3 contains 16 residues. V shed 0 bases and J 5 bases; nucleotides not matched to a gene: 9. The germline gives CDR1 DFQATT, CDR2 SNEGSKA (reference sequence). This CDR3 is CSARDRGGGAVDTQYF. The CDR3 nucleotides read TGCAGTGCTAGAGATCGAGGCGGGGGGGCAGTAGATACGCAGTATTTT.

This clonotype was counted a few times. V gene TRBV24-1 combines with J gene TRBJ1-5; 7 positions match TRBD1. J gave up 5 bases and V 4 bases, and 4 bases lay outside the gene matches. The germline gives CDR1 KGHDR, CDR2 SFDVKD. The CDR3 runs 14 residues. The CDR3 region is CATSEEGAYQPQHF. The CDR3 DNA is TGTGCCACCAGTGAGGAGGGGGCCTATCAGCCCCAGCATTTT.

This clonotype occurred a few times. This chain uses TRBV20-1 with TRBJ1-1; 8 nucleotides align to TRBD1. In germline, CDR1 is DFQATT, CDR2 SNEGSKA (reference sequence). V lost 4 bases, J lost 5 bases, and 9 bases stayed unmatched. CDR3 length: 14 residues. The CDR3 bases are TGCAGTGCTATTGAGTCAGGGGGCTGGACTGAAGCTTTCTTT. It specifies CSAIESGGWTEAFF.

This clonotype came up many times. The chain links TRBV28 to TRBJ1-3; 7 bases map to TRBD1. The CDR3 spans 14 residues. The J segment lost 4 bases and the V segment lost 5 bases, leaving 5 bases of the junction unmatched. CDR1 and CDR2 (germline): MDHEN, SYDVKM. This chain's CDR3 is CASSQDRTGNTIYF. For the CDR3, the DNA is TGTGCCAGCAGTCAGGACAGGACGGGAAACACCATATATTTT.

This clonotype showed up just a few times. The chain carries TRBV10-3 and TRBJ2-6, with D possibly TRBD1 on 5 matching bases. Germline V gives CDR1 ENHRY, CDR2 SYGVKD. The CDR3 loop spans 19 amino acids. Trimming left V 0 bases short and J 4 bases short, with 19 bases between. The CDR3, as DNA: TGTGCCATCAGTGAGTCTTTAGTGGGTGACAGATCGGGGGCCAACGTCCTGACTTTC. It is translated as CAISESLVGDRSGANVLTF.

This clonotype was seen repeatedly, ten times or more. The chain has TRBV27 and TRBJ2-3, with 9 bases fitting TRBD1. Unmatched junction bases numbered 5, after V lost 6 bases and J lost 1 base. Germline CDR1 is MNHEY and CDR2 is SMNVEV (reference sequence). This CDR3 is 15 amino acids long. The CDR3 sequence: CASRLGQGGTDTQYF. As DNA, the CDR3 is TGTGCCAGCAGGTTGGGACAGGGAGGCACAGATACGCAGTATTTT.

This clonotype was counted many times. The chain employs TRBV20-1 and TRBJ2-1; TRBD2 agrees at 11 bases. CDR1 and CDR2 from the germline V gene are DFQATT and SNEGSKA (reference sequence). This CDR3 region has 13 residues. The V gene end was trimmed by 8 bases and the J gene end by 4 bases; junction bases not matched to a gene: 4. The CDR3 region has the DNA TGCAGTCCTACTAGCGGGGGATACAATGAGCAGTTCTTC. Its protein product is CSPTSGGYNEQFF.

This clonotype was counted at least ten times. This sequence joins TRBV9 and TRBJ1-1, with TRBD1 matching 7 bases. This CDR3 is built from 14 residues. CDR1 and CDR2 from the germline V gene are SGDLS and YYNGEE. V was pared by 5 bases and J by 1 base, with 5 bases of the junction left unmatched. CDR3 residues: CASSERTGNTEAFF. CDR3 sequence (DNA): TGTGCCAGCAGTGAACGGACAGGGAACACTGAAGCTTTCTTT.

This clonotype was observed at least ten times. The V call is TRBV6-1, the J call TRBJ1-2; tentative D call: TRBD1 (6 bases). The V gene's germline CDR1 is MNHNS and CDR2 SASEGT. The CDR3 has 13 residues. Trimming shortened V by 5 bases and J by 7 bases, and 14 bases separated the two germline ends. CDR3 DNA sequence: TGTGCCAGCAGTTATCAGGGGAGGGGTGGCTACACCTTC. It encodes CASSYQGRGGYTF.

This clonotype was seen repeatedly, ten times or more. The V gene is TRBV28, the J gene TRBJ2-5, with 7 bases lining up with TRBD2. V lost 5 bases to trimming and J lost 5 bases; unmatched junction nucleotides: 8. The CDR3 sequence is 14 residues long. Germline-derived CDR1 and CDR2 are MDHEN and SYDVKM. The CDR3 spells CASSESGEMETQYF. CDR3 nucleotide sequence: TGTGCCAGCAGTGAGAGCGGGGAGATGGAGACCCAGTACTTC.

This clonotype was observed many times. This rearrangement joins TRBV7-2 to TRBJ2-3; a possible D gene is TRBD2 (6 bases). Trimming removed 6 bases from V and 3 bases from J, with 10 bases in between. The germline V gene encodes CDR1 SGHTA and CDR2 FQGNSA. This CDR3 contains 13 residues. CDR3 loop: CASRTGRTDTQYF. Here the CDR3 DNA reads TGTGCCAGCAGAACGGGGAGGACAGATACGCAGTATTTT.

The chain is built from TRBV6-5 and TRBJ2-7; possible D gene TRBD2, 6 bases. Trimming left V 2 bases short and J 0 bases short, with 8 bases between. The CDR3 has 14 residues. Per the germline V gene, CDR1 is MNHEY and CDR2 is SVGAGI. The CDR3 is CASSYDGSSYEQYF. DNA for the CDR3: TGTGCCAGCAGTTACGACGGGAGCTCCTACGAGCAGTACTTC.

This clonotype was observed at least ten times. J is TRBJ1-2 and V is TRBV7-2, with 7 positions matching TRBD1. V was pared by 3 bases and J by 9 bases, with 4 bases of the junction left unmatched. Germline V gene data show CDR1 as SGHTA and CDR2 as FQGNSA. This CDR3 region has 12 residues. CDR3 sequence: CASSFPGGSYTF. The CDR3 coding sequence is TGTGCCAGCAGCTTTCCAGGGGGGAGCTACACCTTC.

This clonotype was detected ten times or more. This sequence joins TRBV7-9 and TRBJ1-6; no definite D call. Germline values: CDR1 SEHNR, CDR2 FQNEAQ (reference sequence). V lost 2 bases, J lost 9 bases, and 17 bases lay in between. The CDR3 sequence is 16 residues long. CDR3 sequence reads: CASSLTVGFNGSPLHF. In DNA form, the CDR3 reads TGTGCCAGCAGCTTAACGGTTGGATTCAATGGTTCACCCCTCCACTTT. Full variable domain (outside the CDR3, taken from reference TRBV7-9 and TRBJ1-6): DTGVSQNPRHKITKRGQNVTFRCDPISEHNRLYWYRQTLGQGPEFLTYFQNEAQLEKSRLLSDRFSAERPKGSFSTLEIQRTEQGDSAMYLCASSLTVGFNGSPLHFGNGTRLTVT.

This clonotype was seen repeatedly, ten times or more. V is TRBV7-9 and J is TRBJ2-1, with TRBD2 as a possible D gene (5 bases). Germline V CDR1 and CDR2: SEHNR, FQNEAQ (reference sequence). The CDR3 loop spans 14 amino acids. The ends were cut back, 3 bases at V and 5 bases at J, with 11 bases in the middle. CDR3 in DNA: TGTGCCAGCAGCTTCGTCCGGGGAAACAATGAGCAGTTCTTC. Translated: CASSFVRGNNEQFF.

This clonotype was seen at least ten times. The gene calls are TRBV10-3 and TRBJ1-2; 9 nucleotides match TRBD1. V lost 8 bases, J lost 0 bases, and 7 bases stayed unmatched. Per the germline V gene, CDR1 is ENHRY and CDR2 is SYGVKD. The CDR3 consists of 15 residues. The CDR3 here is CAIEGQGSTNYGYTF. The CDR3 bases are TGTGCCATCGAAGGACAGGGGAGTACTAACTATGGCTACACCTTC.

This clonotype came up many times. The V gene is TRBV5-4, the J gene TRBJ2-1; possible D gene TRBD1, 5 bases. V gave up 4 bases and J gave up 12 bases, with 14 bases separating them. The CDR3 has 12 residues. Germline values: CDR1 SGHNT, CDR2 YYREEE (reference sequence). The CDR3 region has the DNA TGTGCCAGCAGCGCCGACAGACAGACGCAGTTCTTC. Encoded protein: CASSADRQTQFF.

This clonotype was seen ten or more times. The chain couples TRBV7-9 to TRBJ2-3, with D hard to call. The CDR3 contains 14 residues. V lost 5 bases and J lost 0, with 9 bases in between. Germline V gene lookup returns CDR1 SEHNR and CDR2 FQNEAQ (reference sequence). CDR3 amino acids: CASSNLPSTDTQYF. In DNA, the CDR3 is TGTGCCAGCAGCAACTTACCTAGCACAGATACGCAGTATTTT.

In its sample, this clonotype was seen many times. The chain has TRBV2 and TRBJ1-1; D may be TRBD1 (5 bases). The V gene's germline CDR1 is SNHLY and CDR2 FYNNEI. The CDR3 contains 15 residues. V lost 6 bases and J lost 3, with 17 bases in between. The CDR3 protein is CASSVSWGEYTEAFF. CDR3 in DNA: TGTGCCAGCAGCGTTTCTTGGGGCGAGTACACTGAAGCTTTCTTT.

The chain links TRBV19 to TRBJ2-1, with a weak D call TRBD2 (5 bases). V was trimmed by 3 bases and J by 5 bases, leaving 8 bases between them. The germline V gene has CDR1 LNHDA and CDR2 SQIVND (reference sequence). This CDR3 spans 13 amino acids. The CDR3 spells CASSIGLNNEQFF. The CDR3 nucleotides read TGTGCCAGTAGTATTGGACTTAACAATGAGCAGTTCTTC.